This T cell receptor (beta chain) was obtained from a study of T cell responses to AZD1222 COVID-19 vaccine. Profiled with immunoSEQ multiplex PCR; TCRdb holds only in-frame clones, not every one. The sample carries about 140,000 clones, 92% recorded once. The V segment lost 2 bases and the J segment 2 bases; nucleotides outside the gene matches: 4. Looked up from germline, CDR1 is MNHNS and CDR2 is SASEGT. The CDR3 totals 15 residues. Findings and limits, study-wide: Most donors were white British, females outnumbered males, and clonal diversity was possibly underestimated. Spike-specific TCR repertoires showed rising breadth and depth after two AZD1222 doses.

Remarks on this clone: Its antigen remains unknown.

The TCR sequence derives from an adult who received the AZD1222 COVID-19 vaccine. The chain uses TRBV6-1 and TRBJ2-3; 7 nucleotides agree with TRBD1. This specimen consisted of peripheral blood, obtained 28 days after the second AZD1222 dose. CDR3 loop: CASSEMDRLTDTQYF. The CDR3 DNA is TGTGCCAGCAGTGAAATGGACAGGCTCACAGATACGCAGTATTTT.